This TCR beta chain was obtained from a study of T cells in Graves' hyperthyroidism and ophthalmopathy. Study conclusions and caveats: Ophthalmopathy cases were set apart from stable hyperthyroidism by a 13 V-J model.

Amplification of TCR beta CDR3 regions used RNA as the template. The HTBI primer set was used in a first-round RT-PCR of the TCR CDR3. TCRdb ran MiXCR on the multiplex PCR reads and lists one entry per CDR3 protein. The table records around 580,000 distinct CDR3 sequences, 16% of them present only once. V shed 7 bases and J 13 bases; nucleotides not matched to a gene: 7. Germline V lookup: CDR1 KGHDR, CDR2 SFDVKD. The CDR3 is 12 residues long. This clonotype occurred many times. Its antigen is not identified. The PBMCs studied were ones that came from 10 ml fresh peripheral blood. This TCR was recovered from a woman under 30 with Graves' hyperthyroidism. The sample comprised blood. J is TRBJ2-1 and V is TRBV24-1, with 9 bases fitting TRBD2. CDR3 amino acids: CATSLLAGAQFF. CDR3 bases: TGTGCCACCAGCCTACTAGCGGGTGCCCAGTTCTTC.